This T cell receptor (beta chain) emerged from a study of cytomegalovirus exposure and HLA in healthy donors. Study-level results: A previous analysis found most TCR beta V segments productive roughly 90% or roughly 30% of the time.

CDR3 length: 15 amino acids. Looked up from germline, CDR1 is SGDLS and CDR2 is YYNGEE. Deletions cut 0 bases from V and 7 bases from J, with 17 bases between. PCR involved 60 Vbeta and 13 Jbeta primers. The repertoire was sequenced with immunoSEQ multiplex PCR; TCRdb's copy has only in-frame clones and lacks some. The data show 150,000 to 200,000 clones, nearly 80% seen once. Regarding this clone: Its antigen is undetermined.

Sequenced material: PBMCs. This TCR was recovered from a man aged 35 to 55 in good health and CMV-seropositive. The rearrangement links TRBV9 to TRBJ2-7, with D possibly TRBD2 on 6 matching bases. The CDR3 DNA is TGTGCCAGCAGCGTAGACGGGACTCTGTTGCGAGAGCAGTACTTC. It translates to CASSVDGTLLREQYF.